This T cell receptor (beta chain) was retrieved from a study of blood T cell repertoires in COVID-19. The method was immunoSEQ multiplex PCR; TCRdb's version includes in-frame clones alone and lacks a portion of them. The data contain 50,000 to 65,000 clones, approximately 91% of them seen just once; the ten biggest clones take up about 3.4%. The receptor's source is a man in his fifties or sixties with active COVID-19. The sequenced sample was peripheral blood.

CDR3 region: CASSPRWTGSGGYTF. CDR3 DNA: TGTGCCAGCAGTCCCCGGTGGACAGGGTCCGGCGGCTACACCTTC. The rearrangement joins TRBV6-5 to TRBJ1-2; TRBD1 matches at 8 bases. This CDR3 has 15 residues. CDR1 is MNHEY, CDR2 SVGAGI, per germline. V trimming: 5 bases; J trimming: 8 bases; junction bases outside the gene matches: 13.